These 27 T cell receptor beta chains were all obtained from the same sample, sequenced in a study of cytomegalovirus exposure and HLA in healthy donors. The PCR employed 60 Vbeta primers together with 13 Jbeta primers. Only in-frame clones appear in the TCRdb table, and some are missing; sequencing was by immunoSEQ multiplex PCR. The sample shows 99,000 or so clones, 83% of them seen only once. Sample: PBMCs. All receptors come from a man between 18 and 35 years old in good health and CMV-seronegative.

This clone was seen more than once but under ten times. The genes are TRBV6-4 and TRBJ2-3, with 9 bases aligning to TRBD2. Per germline, CDR1 MRHNA and CDR2 SNTAGT. Trimming cost V 1 base and J 2 bases; bases outside gene matches: 1. This CDR3 region has 15 residues. The CDR3 loop reads CASSDLAGATDTQYF. CDR3 nucleotides: TGTGCCAGCAGTGACTTAGCGGGAGCCACAGATACGCAGTATTTT.

This clone was counted only a few times. The chain uses TRBV10-2 and TRBJ1-5, with a weak D call TRBD1 (6 bases). V was pared by 8 bases and J by 5 bases, with 13 bases between. The CDR3 is made up of 13 amino acids. Per germline, CDR1 WSHSY and CDR2 SAAADI. CDR3 protein: CASVRTVDQPQHF. The CDR3, as DNA: TGCGCCAGCGTCAGGACAGTAGATCAGCCCCAGCATTTT.

The V call is TRBV27, the J call TRBJ2-2; maybe TRBD2 (5 bases). CDR3 length equals 14 residues. Germline V CDR1 and CDR2: MNHEY, SMNVEV (reference sequence). The V end was cut by 3 bases, the J end by 7 bases, with 12 bases between. CDR3 region: CASSFTRGDGELFF. The CDR3 bases are TGTGCCAGCAGTTTCACCCGGGGAGACGGGGAGCTGTTTTTT.

The chain has TRBV14 and TRBJ2-7, with D perhaps TRBD1 (5 bases). Germline-derived CDR1 and CDR2 are SGHDN and FVKESK. The CDR3 is made up of 16 amino acids. Trimming shortened V by 0 bases and J by 0 bases, and 12 bases separated the two germline ends. DNA for the CDR3: TGTGCCAGCAGCCAAGAATGGGGCAGGGCCTCCTACGAGCAGTACTTC. It codes for CASSQEWGRASYEQYF.

V and J are TRBV4-1 and TRBJ2-7, with D perhaps matching TRBD1 (5 bases). This CDR3 contains 14 residues. The V gene's germline CDR1 is MGHRA and CDR2 YSYEKL. The ends were cut back, 1 base at V and 2 bases at J, with 9 bases in the middle. The chain's CDR3 is CASSQALGPYEQYF. The CDR3 coding sequence is TGCGCCAGCAGCCAAGCTCTGGGGCCCTACGAGCAGTACTTC.

The rearrangement joins TRBV27 to TRBJ2-5; D perhaps matches TRBD2 (7 bases). Germline V CDR1 and CDR2: MNHEY, SMNVEV (reference sequence). V shed 2 bases and J shed 4 bases, with 14 bases lying between them. The CDR3 covers 15 residues. For the CDR3, the DNA is TGTGCCAGCAGTTTAGGGGGGGCGGGGAGAGAGACCCAGTACTTC. This codes for CASSLGGAGRETQYF.

The chain employs TRBV30 and TRBJ1-5; D unresolved. The CDR3 is made up of 13 amino acids. From germline, CDR1 is GTSNPN and CDR2 SVGIG (reference sequence). Trimming removed 3 bases at V and 0 bases at J, with 6 bases between. The CDR3 sequence is CAWRADSNQPQHF. As DNA, the CDR3 is TGTGCCTGGAGGGCAGATAGCAATCAGCCCCAGCATTTT.

This clone has a handful of counts. The rearrangement uses TRBV2 and TRBJ1-1; D call uncertain. Trimming shortened V by 9 bases and J by 2 bases, and 13 bases separated the two germline ends. The CDR3 runs 13 residues. Germline CDR1 reads SNHLY; CDR2 reads FYNNEI. The CDR3 loop reads CASGEAGNTEAFF. CDR3 in DNA: TGTGCCAGTGGGGAGGCAGGAAACACTGAAGCTTTCTTT.

The rearrangement uses TRBV5-1 and TRBJ2-3; 8 bases fit TRBD1. The CDR3 totals 14 residues. Germline V gene data show CDR1 as SGHRS and CDR2 as YFSETQ. The V gene end was trimmed by 1 base and the J gene end by 4 bases; junction bases not matched to a gene: 2. CDR3 nucleotide sequence: TGCGCCAGCAGCTTGCCAGGGGGCGCAGATACGCAGTATTTT. Its translation is CASSLPGGADTQYF.

J is TRBJ2-1 and V is TRBV11-3, with TRBD2 matching 11 bases. In germline, CDR1 is SGHNT, CDR2 YENEEA. The length of the CDR3 is 16 residues. With 5 bases clipped from V and 7 bases from J, the junction kept 10 bases outside the gene matches. Here the CDR3 DNA reads TGTGCCAGCAGCGTCTCGACTAGCGGGAAGCTGAATGAGCAGTTCTTC. Amino acids: CASSVSTSGKLNEQFF.

The chain is built from TRBV5-4 and TRBJ2-2, with TRBD1 as a possible D gene (5 bases). Germline V CDR1 and CDR2: SGHNT, YYREEE (reference sequence). The CDR3 is made up of 16 amino acids. Between the trimmed V and J ends, which lost 4 bases and 0 bases, there was a span of 13 bases. CDR3 nucleotides: TGTGCCAGCAGCCCAGTACTACAGGCGAACACCGGGGAGCTGTTTTTT. It codes for CASSPVLQANTGELFF.

V usage is TRBV7-9 and J usage is TRBJ1-5; 7 bases are a match to TRBD1. Germline lookup yields CDR1 SEHNR and CDR2 FQNEAQ (reference sequence). The CDR3 is made up of 15 amino acids. The V segment lost 5 bases and the J segment 0 bases; nucleotides outside the gene matches: 4. The CDR3 DNA follows: TGTGCCAGCAGCCCCGGGACAGTTAGCAATCAGCCCCAGCATTTT. As protein: CASSPGTVSNQPQHF.

The chain couples TRBV6-5 to TRBJ1-1, with D unresolved. The germline CDR1 and CDR2 sequences are MNHEY and SVGAGI. The ends were cut back, 6 bases at V and 5 bases at J, with 19 bases in the middle. This CDR3 is 15 amino acids long. The CDR3 DNA is TGTGCCAGCAGCCGATGGACGGAGGTGGGGACTGAAGCTTTCTTT. Its translation: CASSRWTEVGTEAFF.

J is TRBJ2-7 and V is TRBV4-2, with 7 bases identical to TRBD1. Germline V gene sequence: CDR1 LGHNA, CDR2 YNFKEQ. V dropped 0 bases and J dropped 0; count of bases not matched to a gene: 2. This CDR3 contains 15 residues. For the CDR3, the DNA is TGTGCCAGCAGCCAAGAGGGACAGAGCTCCTACGAGCAGTACTTC. Its translation: CASSQEGQSSYEQYF.

The V and J genes are TRBV6-5 and TRBJ2-7; 9 bases match TRBD1. The CDR3 has 15 amino acids. V dropped 4 bases and J dropped 2; count of bases not matched to a gene: 6. The germline gives CDR1 MNHEY, CDR2 SVGAGI. This CDR3 is CASSSTGTGPYEQYF. In DNA form, the CDR3 reads TGTGCCAGCAGTTCCACCGGGACAGGGCCCTACGAGCAGTACTTC.

V usage is TRBV28 and J usage is TRBJ2-1; 14 positions match TRBD2. The V gene end was trimmed by 3 bases and the J gene end by 1 base; junction bases not matched to a gene: 5. The germline gives CDR1 MDHEN, CDR2 SYDVKM. The CDR3 sequence is 18 residues long. This CDR3 is CASSLGLAGVGSYNEQFF. CDR3 sequence (DNA): TGTGCCAGCAGTTTGGGACTAGCGGGAGTCGGATCCTACAATGAGCAGTTCTTC.

This clone was detected once. The chain uses TRBV7-3 and TRBJ1-2; D is undetermined. Per germline, CDR1 SGHTA and CDR2 FQGTGA. The CDR3 consists of 15 residues. The V end was cut by 2 bases, the J end by 0 bases, with 10 bases between. CDR3 region: CASSLGPVPNYGYTF. The CDR3 nucleotides are TGTGCCAGCAGCTTAGGCCCTGTCCCTAACTATGGCTACACCTTC.

V usage is TRBV5-5 and J usage is TRBJ2-5, with 14 bases fitting TRBD2. Trimming removed 4 bases from V and 7 bases from J; junction bases left unmatched: 9. Germline V CDR1 and CDR2: SGHKS, YYEKEE (reference sequence). The CDR3 covers 16 residues. The CDR3 region is CASSRTSGRPSRTQYF. The CDR3 DNA is TGTGCCAGCAGCCGGACTAGCGGGAGGCCCTCTCGGACCCAGTACTTC.

This sequence joins TRBV11-2 and TRBJ2-3; D perhaps matches TRBD1 (6 bases). The CDR3 consists of 14 residues. V lost 5 bases and J 6 bases, leaving 15 bases between the germline ends. Germline CDR1 SGHAT, CDR2 FQNNGV. For the CDR3, the DNA is TGTGCCAGCAGCCAGGACAGTAAATTGGATACGCAGTATTTT. This encodes CASSQDSKLDTQYF.

The chain uses TRBV4-3 and TRBJ2-7; a possible D gene is TRBD2 (6 bases). Trimming removed 4 bases at V and 7 bases at J, with 20 bases between. Germline V gene data show CDR1 as LGHNA and CDR2 as YSLEER. The CDR3 has 15 residues. CDR3: CASSPGAGPTGEQYF. The CDR3 DNA reads TGCGCCAGCAGCCCTGGGGCGGGACCTACGGGGGAGCAGTACTTC.

The chain is built from TRBV27 and TRBJ2-1; 14 positions match TRBD2. CDR3 length: 16 amino acids. Looked up from germline, CDR1 is MNHEY and CDR2 is SMNVEV (reference sequence). Losses at the gene ends were 5 bases for V and 4 bases for J; bases not matched to a gene: 4. The DNA for the CDR3 is TGTGCCAGCAGTCCGGGGACTAGCGGGGGTTACAATGAGCAGTTCTTC. This encodes CASSPGTSGGYNEQFF.

The chain's CDR3 is CASSPYQETQYF. CDR3 coding DNA: TGTGCCAGCAGCCCGTACCAAGAGACCCAGTACTTC. The chain uses TRBV7-2 and TRBJ2-5, with no clear D. V gave up 5 bases and J gave up 0 bases, with 4 bases separating them. Germline assignment: CDR1 SGHTA and CDR2 FQGNSA. CDR3 size: 12 residues.

The J gene is TRBJ1-5, the V gene TRBV27; D is unresolved. CDR3 length equals 14 residues. From germline, CDR1 is MNHEY and CDR2 SMNVEV (reference sequence). V shed 5 bases and J shed 0 bases, with 8 bases lying between them. Here the CDR3 DNA reads TGTGCCAGCAGTAAGCTGTATAGCAATCAGCCCCAGCATTTT. Its translation: CASSKLYSNQPQHF.

V and J are TRBV7-8 and TRBJ2-7; TRBD1 agrees at 7 bases. The V and J ends lost 3 bases and 6 bases, in that order; junction bases with no gene match: 5. This CDR3 has 13 residues. Germline values: CDR1 SGHVS, CDR2 FQNEAQ. The CDR3 DNA sequence: TGTGCCAGCAGCTTGTTACAGGGGACCGAGCAGTACTTC. Encoded protein: CASSLLQGTEQYF.

V and J are TRBV7-9 and TRBJ2-5; weak D call: TRBD2 (7 bases). This CDR3 has 18 amino acids. Germline lookup yields CDR1 SEHNR and CDR2 FQNEAQ (reference sequence). Trimming removed 5 bases from V and 5 bases from J, with 27 bases in between. The CDR3 loop reads CASSPRRGGSGRQETQYF. The CDR3 region has the DNA TGTGCCAGCAGCCCTCGAAGGGGGGGGTCCGGGCGTCAGGAGACCCAGTACTTC.

The V and J genes are TRBV28 and TRBJ1-2, with a possible D match to TRBD1 (6 bases). Germline CDR1 MDHEN, CDR2 SYDVKM. Deletions cut 8 bases from V and 3 bases from J, with 25 bases between. The CDR3 covers 17 residues. CDR3 region: CASQSHRVGAPYYGYTF. CDR3 DNA sequence: TGTGCCAGCCAAAGTCACAGGGTAGGGGCCCCTTACTATGGCTACACCTTC.

CDR3: CASSYDTFSYNEQFF. The CDR3 coding sequence is TGTGCCAGCAGTTACGACACATTCTCCTACAATGAGCAGTTCTTC. V and J are TRBV6-5 and TRBJ2-1; D is uncertain. Germline CDR1 is MNHEY and CDR2 is SVGAGI. This CDR3 comprises 15 residues. The ends were cut back, 2 bases at V and 0 bases at J, with 8 bases in the middle.